A single sample is the source of the 14 T cell receptor beta chains below, sequenced in a study of blood T cell repertoires in COVID-19. The data were produced by immunoSEQ multiplex PCR, yet TCRdb's version contains in-frame clones alone and is incomplete. The data contain some 350,000 clones, roughly 89% of them singletons. Sample: peripheral blood. These TCRs come from a man aged 18 to 30 with active or convalescent COVID-19.

The chain couples TRBV27 to TRBJ2-2; 8 bases are a match to TRBD2. The ends lost 6 bases at V and 1 base at J; junction bases unmatched: 4. The V gene's germline CDR1 is MNHEY and CDR2 SMNVEV (reference sequence). The CDR3 spans 15 residues. CDR3 coding DNA: TGTGCCAGCAGAAAAAGCGGGGGGAACACCGGGGAGCTGTTTTTT. Translation gives CASRKSGGNTGELFF.

The chain is built from TRBV7-3 and TRBJ2-1; 7 bases match TRBD1. Germline assignment: CDR1 SGHTA and CDR2 FQGTGA. Trimming cost V 5 bases and J 0 bases; bases outside gene matches: 4. CDR3 length equals 15 residues. The CDR3 nucleotides are TGTGCCAGCAGCGGCCGGGACAGCTCCTACAATGAGCAGTTCTTC. Amino acids: CASSGRDSSYNEQFF.

This clone was seen a single time. The gene calls are TRBV2 and TRBJ1-5; a weak D match, TRBD1 (5 bases). CDR3 length: 15 residues. Germline values: CDR1 SNHLY, CDR2 FYNNEI. Trimming pared 7 bases from V and 1 base from J, leaving 14 bases between. The CDR3 is CASTRRRDSNQPQHF. The CDR3, as DNA: TGTGCCAGCACCCGAAGGAGGGACAGCAATCAGCCCCAGCATTTT.

The V and J genes are TRBV12-3 or TRBV12-4 and TRBJ1-2; D remains ambiguous. Trimming pared 5 bases from V and 0 bases from J, leaving 7 bases between. CDR3 size: 13 residues. CDR3 in DNA: TGTGCCAGCAGTAAGATAGCTAACTATGGCTACACCTTC. It translates to CASSKIANYGYTF.

This chain's CDR3 is CATSRVRGPQPQHF. The CDR3 nucleotides read TGTGCCACCAGCAGAGTCCGGGGTCCTCAGCCCCAGCATTTT. This chain links TRBV15 with TRBJ1-5; D is undetermined. This CDR3 has 14 amino acids. CDR1 LNHNV and CDR2 YYDKDF come from the germline V gene (reference sequence). Trimming cost V 1 base and J 6 bases, with 10 bases left between them. Using reference TRBV15 and TRBJ1-5 for the parts outside the CDR3, the full variable domain is DAMVIQNPRYQVTQFGKPVTLSCSQTLNHNVMYWYQQKSSQAPKLLFHYYDKDFNNEADTPDNFQSRRPNTSFCFLDIRSPGLGDTAMYLCATSRVRGPQPQHFGDGTRLSIL.

The rearrangement links TRBV14 to TRBJ1-2; D unresolved. V dropped 0 bases and J dropped 4 bases, with 15 bases sitting between them. The CDR3 contains 16 residues. CDR1 is SGHDN, CDR2 FVKESK, per germline. The DNA for the CDR3 is TGTGCCAGCAGCCAAGATCGACTGGTTCGGGGCTATGGCTACACCTTC. Translation: CASSQDRLVRGYGYTF. Variable domain in full (rest from reference TRBV14 and TRBJ1-2): EAGVTQFPSHSVIEKGQTVTLRCDPISGHDNLYWYRRVMGKEIKFLLHFVKESKQDESGMPNNRFLAERTGGTYSTLKVQPAELEDSGVYFCASSQDRLVRGYGYTFGSGTRLTVV.

This clone appeared a single time. The V call is TRBV28, the J call TRBJ2-7, with 9 bases that match TRBD1. V shed 7 bases, J shed 2 bases, and the junction held 6 bases outside the gene matches. Germline CDR1 is MDHEN and CDR2 is SYDVKM. There are 14 residues in the CDR3. The CDR3: CASKGTGSPYEQYF. In DNA, the CDR3 is TGTGCCAGCAAGGGGACAGGGAGTCCCTACGAGCAGTACTTC.

This rearrangement joins TRBV21-1 to TRBJ1-5; TRBD1 is the table's D call and was not checked against the DNA. TRBV21-1 is a recognized pseudogene. There are 15 residues in the CDR3. CDR3 in DNA: TGTGCCAGCTTCCAAGGACAGGGTAACAATCAGCCCCAGCATTTT. This gives the protein CASFQGQGNNQPQHF.

The chain carries TRBV28 and TRBJ1-2; 9 positions agree with TRBD1. CDR1 is MDHEN, CDR2 SYDVKM, per germline. V was pared by 6 bases and J by 4 bases, with 0 bases of the junction left unmatched. The CDR3 spans 12 residues. The CDR3 loop reads CASRDRGYGYTF. The DNA of the CDR3 is TGTGCCAGCAGGGACAGGGGCTATGGCTACACCTTC.

The CDR3 region has the DNA TGTGCCAGCAGTTCTCAAGGGGGTGGCTACACCTTC. Its protein product is CASSSQGGGYTF. V usage is TRBV28 and J usage is TRBJ1-2; a weak D match, TRBD1 (6 bases). This CDR3 comprises 12 residues. CDR1 is MDHEN, CDR2 SYDVKM, per germline. V lost 4 bases to trimming and J lost 7 bases, with 10 bases between them.

The V and J genes are TRBV9 and TRBJ2-3; D is ambiguous. V lost 0 bases to trimming and J lost 1 base, with 9 bases between them. The length of the CDR3 is 15 residues. Looked up from germline, CDR1 is SGDLS and CDR2 is YYNGEE. CDR3 amino acids: CASSVASSGTDTQYF. The CDR3 DNA follows: TGTGCCAGCAGCGTAGCATCCTCGGGCACAGATACGCAGTATTTT.

The CDR3 DNA follows: TGTGCCAGCAGTTTAAGCCGGACGGGAACCTACGAGCAGTACTTC. Its protein is CASSLSRTGTYEQYF. J is TRBJ2-7 and V is TRBV27, with TRBD2 as a possible D gene (5 bases). V gave up 2 bases and J gave up 2 bases, with 13 bases separating them. Germline V gene data show CDR1 as MNHEY and CDR2 as SMNVEV (reference sequence). CDR3 length: 15 residues.

The rearrangement links TRBV5-6 to TRBJ1-2; 8 positions match TRBD1. Germline trimming cut 2 bases from V and 7 bases from J; bases unmatched to any gene: 7. The V gene's germline CDR1 is SGHDT and CDR2 YYEEEE. This CDR3 is 14 amino acids long. CDR3 sequence: CASSLQGQGTGYTF. CDR3 nucleotides: TGTGCCAGCAGCTTACAAGGACAGGGAACTGGCTACACCTTC.

Here the CDR3 reads CAISESGGRETQYF. The CDR3, as DNA: TGTGCCATCAGTGAATCGGGAGGAAGGGAGACCCAGTACTTC. V gene TRBV10-3 combines with J gene TRBJ2-5; TRBD2 matches 7 bases. V lost 3 bases to trimming and J lost 5 bases; unmatched junction nucleotides: 6. This CDR3 contains 14 residues. Germline loops: CDR1 ENHRY, CDR2 SYGVKD.